A single sample is the source of the 18 T cell receptor beta chains below, sequenced in a study of T cells after yellow fever vaccination. TCRdb re-derived calls from the 5' RACE reads in MiXCR, one entry per CDR3 protein. The sample contains approximately 250,000 distinct CDR3 sequences, roughly 3.5% of which appear only once. The sequencing here drew on PBMCs, taken 15 days after the yellow fever booster vaccination. The origin of the receptors is a man younger than 30 who received the YFV17D yellow fever vaccine.

Notes on this clonotype: A clone one base away is much larger, so this may be a read error. The chain couples TRBV2 to TRBJ1-1; D uncertain. Germline-derived CDR1 and CDR2 are SNHLY and FYNNEI. This CDR3 spans 13 amino acids. As DNA, the CDR3 is TGTGCCTGCAGTTATTTCCAGAACACTGAAGCTTTCTTT. This gives the protein CACSYFQNTEAFF.

This clonotype was counted many times. The chain joins TRBV18 to TRBJ2-3, with D unresolved. Trimming shortened V by 0 bases and J by 3 bases, and 10 bases separated the two germline ends. Germline V gene lookup returns CDR1 KGHSH and CDR2 LQKENI. The CDR3 is made up of 15 amino acids. CDR3 in DNA: TGTGCCAGCTCACCACCGGTACGGAGTACAGATACGCAGTATTTT. It is translated as CASSPPVRSTDTQYF. The variable domain in full, completed from reference TRBV18 and TRBJ2-3, reads NAGVMQNPRHLVRRRGQEARLRCSPMKGHSHVYWYRQLPEEGLKFMVYLQKENIIDESGMPKERFSAEFPKEGPSILRIQQVVRGDSAAYFCASSPPVRSTDTQYFGPGTRLTVL.

Ten or more counts support this clonotype. J is TRBJ2-3 and V is TRBV6-2 or TRBV6-3; a possible D gene is TRBD2 (5 bases). The CDR3 totals 13 residues. V gave up 0 bases and J gave up 6 bases, with 7 bases separating them. CDR1 and CDR2 from the germline V gene are MNHEY and SVGEGT. The CDR3 bases are TGTGCCAGCAGTTACTCGAGCGGCGATACGCAGTATTTT. Translation gives CASSYSSGDTQYF.

This clonotype showed up just a few times. The chain links TRBV10-2 to TRBJ1-3, with D possibly being TRBD1 (6 bases). The CDR3 loop spans 14 amino acids. The germline V gene has CDR1 WSHSY and CDR2 SAAADI. V gave up 3 bases and J gave up 7 bases, with 13 bases separating them. The CDR3, as DNA: TGCGCCAGCAGTGATGATCGGCAGGGGAACACCATATATTTT. Translating it yields CASSDDRQGNTIYF.

The chain links TRBV20-1 to TRBJ2-7, with D hard to call. Germline CDR1 is DFQATT and CDR2 is SNEGSKA (reference sequence). Trimming pared 2 bases from V and 0 bases from J, leaving 8 bases between. The length of the CDR3 is 13 residues. The CDR3 DNA reads as TGCAGTGCTAGACGTCCAAGCTCCTACGAGCAGTACGTC. It translates to CSARRPSSYEQYV.

This clonotype was seen at least ten times. The J gene is TRBJ2-1, the V gene TRBV10-2; D unclear. CDR1 and CDR2 (germline): WSHSY, SAAADI. V was pared by 5 bases and J by 0 bases, with 14 bases between. CDR3 length: 16 residues. CDR3 in amino acids: CASSKGRVGSYNEQFF. CDR3 DNA: TGCGCCAGCAGTAAGGGTCGGGTAGGCTCCTACAATGAGCAGTTCTTC.

This clonotype was detected ten times or more. J is TRBJ2-1 and V is TRBV10-3; 13 nucleotides align to TRBD2. The CDR3 is 18 amino acids. V dropped 6 bases and J dropped 5; count of bases not matched to a gene: 13. Germline V CDR1 and CDR2: ENHRY, SYGVKD. The CDR3 loop reads CAIRAGLAGSNRNNEQFF. CDR3 DNA sequence: TGTGCCATCAGGGCGGGACTAGCGGGGAGTAATAGGAACAATGAGCAGTTCTTC.

This clonotype was seen a handful of times. The chain has TRBV7-9 and TRBJ1-2; TRBD1 agrees at 7 bases. The CDR3 spans 15 residues. V gave up 5 bases and J gave up 0 bases; unmatched junction bases: 6. Germline V gives CDR1 SEHNR, CDR2 FQNEAQ (reference sequence). CDR3 residues: CASSPRDSSNYGYTF. CDR3 DNA sequence: TGTGCCAGCAGCCCCCGGGACAGTTCTAACTATGGCTACACCTTC. Variable domain in full (rest from reference TRBV7-9 and TRBJ1-2): DTGVSQNPRHKITKRGQNVTFRCDPISEHNRLYWYRQTLGQGPEFLTYFQNEAQLEKSRLLSDRFSAERPKGSFSTLEIQRTEQGDSAMYLCASSPRDSSNYGYTFGSGTRLTVV.

The sample holds a few counts of this clonotype. The chain carries TRBV15 and TRBJ2-3, with TRBD2 identical over 9 bases. CDR1 and CDR2 from the germline V gene are LNHNV and YYDKDF (reference sequence). J gave up 3 bases and V 6 bases, and 10 bases lay outside the gene matches. The CDR3 is made up of 16 amino acids. CDR3 residues: CATSAGRRGGTDTQYF. The CDR3 region has the DNA TGTGCCACCAGTGCCGGTCGGCGGGGGGGGACAGATACGCAGTATTTT.

This clonotype was counted ten times or more. The CDR3, as DNA: TGTGCCAGCAGCCCACGGGGACACCAGGGGATTGAGCAGTTCTTC. It specifies CASSPRGHQGIEQFF. The gene calls are TRBV7-8 and TRBJ2-1, with a possible D match to TRBD1 (6 bases). Trimming removed 5 bases at V and 9 bases at J, with 20 bases between. The CDR3 has 15 residues. Germline lookup yields CDR1 SGHVS and CDR2 FQNEAQ.

Many counts were recorded for this clonotype. The V gene is TRBV7-9, the J gene TRBJ2-1, with D unresolved. The CDR3 extends over 14 amino acids. The germline gives CDR1 SEHNR, CDR2 FQNEAQ (reference sequence). V was clipped by 5 bases and J by 0 bases, with 8 bases between them. CDR3 coding DNA: TGTGCCAGCAGCCCTCTAGGCTCCTACAATGAGCAGTTCTTC. Encoded protein: CASSPLGSYNEQFF.

This chain links TRBV4-1 with TRBJ1-2; 10 nucleotides line up with TRBD1. The V gene end was trimmed by 2 bases and the J gene end by 5 bases; junction bases not matched to a gene: 17. This CDR3 has 19 amino acids. Germline CDR1 reads MGHRA; CDR2 reads YSYEKL. The CDR3 sequence is CASSQTPPGTGAVRYGYTF. CDR3 bases: TGCGCCAGCAGCCAAACCCCCCCCGGGACAGGGGCCGTACGATATGGCTACACCTTC.

This clonotype was found a few times. The rearrangement uses TRBV5-4 and TRBJ1-1; D gene uncertain. The CDR3 is 14 amino acids. Germline lookup yields CDR1 SGHNT and CDR2 YYREEE (reference sequence). The V end lost 4 bases, the J end lost 1 base, and 11 bases lay between the germline ends. In DNA form, the CDR3 reads TGTGCCAGCAGCCCTCTTAGGGCGAACACTGAAGCTTTCTTT. Translating gives CASSPLRANTEAFF.

This clonotype was observed many times. The junction departs from germline at one end; a sequencing error may be responsible. The rearrangement joins TRBV5-1 to TRBJ2-1; no reliable D call. This CDR3 has 15 residues. Germline-derived CDR1 and CDR2 are SGHRS and YFSETQ. The CDR3 is CASSLEHGAYNEQFF. In nucleotides, the CDR3 is TGCGCCAGCAGCTTGGAACACGGAGCCTATAATGAGCAGTTCTTC.

This clonotype was recorded many times. V is TRBV6-2 or TRBV6-3 and J is TRBJ2-3; unclear D gene. The germline CDR1 and CDR2 sequences are MNHEY and SVGEGT. The CDR3 has 13 residues. V was pared by 0 bases and J by 12 bases, with 13 bases between. CDR3 loop: CASSYSEGVAQYF. CDR3 DNA sequence: TGTGCCAGCAGTTACTCAGAAGGAGTTGCACAGTATTTT.

Ten or more counts support this clonotype. The J gene is TRBJ2-5, the V gene TRBV6-2 or TRBV6-3, with TRBD2 identical over 7 bases. The CDR3 contains 16 residues. The germline CDR1 and CDR2 sequences are MNHEY and SVGEGT. Losses at the gene ends were 7 bases for V and 4 bases for J; bases not matched to a gene: 15. The CDR3 protein is CASTATGTILRETQYF. CDR3 nucleotide sequence: TGTGCCAGCACTGCCACGGGGACTATTCTTAGAGAGACCCAGTACTTC.

The table lists this clonotype with many counts. The gene calls are TRBV7-9 and TRBJ2-3, with no clear D. The V gene's germline CDR1 is SEHNR and CDR2 FQNEAQ (reference sequence). CDR3 size: 15 residues. Trimming removed 2 bases at V and 1 base at J, with 10 bases between. The CDR3 protein is CASSLLGRGTDTQYF. The CDR3 region has the DNA TGTGCCAGCAGCTTACTGGGAAGGGGCACAGATACGCAGTATTTT.

This clonotype has a count of ten or more. The CDR3 DNA is TGTGCCTGCCCAGGACAGGGAACGAACACTGAAGCTTTCTTT. This gives the protein CACPGQGTNTEAFF. This chain uses TRBV2 with TRBJ1-1; 8 bases map to TRBD1. With 11 bases clipped from V and 1 base from J, the junction kept 9 bases outside the gene matches. There are 14 residues in the CDR3. Germline V lookup: CDR1 SNHLY, CDR2 FYNNEI.